Given below is one T cell receptor (beta chain) in context. The data were obtained in a study of blood T cell repertoires in COVID-19. Germline CDR1 and CDR2: LNHDA and SQIVND (reference sequence). The J segment lost 0 bases and the V segment lost 7 bases, leaving 9 bases of the junction unmatched. The CDR3 consists of 16 residues. Clones were sequenced by immunoSEQ multiplex PCR, and TCRdb holds only the in-frame ones, with some missing. The profile shows roughly 280,000 clones, 80% to 90% of them singletons. The TCR comes from a man between 25 and 39 years old with active or convalescent COVID-19. This chain joins TRBV19 and TRBJ1-3; TRBD1 aligns across 7 bases. Sequencing input: peripheral blood. CDR3 sequence: CASTDDGTVSGNTIYF. The CDR3 DNA is TGTGCCAGTACAGATGACGGGACAGTCTCTGGAAACACCATATATTTT.